These 7 T cell receptor beta chains came from one sample sequenced in a study of blood T cell repertoires in COVID-19. Data came from immunoSEQ multiplex PCR; TCRdb stores just in-frame clones and leaves some out. The table shows around 230,000 clones, with about 80% occurring only once. The sequenced sample consisted of PBMCs or T cells enriched from blood (not recorded which). Receptors were obtained from a man between 40 and 49 years old who had recovered from COVID-19.

This chain connects TRBV5-4 to TRBJ2-2; D gene unclear. Trimming left V 3 bases short and J 5 bases short, with 11 bases between. The germline CDR1 and CDR2 sequences are SGHNT and YYREEE (reference sequence). The CDR3 sequence is 14 residues long. CDR3 loop: CASSYDIDTGELFF. CDR3 in DNA: TGTGCCAGCAGCTACGACATCGATACCGGGGAGCTGTTTTTT.

The chain carries TRBV5-1 and TRBJ2-1, with D hard to call. V lost 4 bases to trimming and J lost 0 bases, with 11 bases between them. The CDR3 runs 15 residues. Germline assignment: CDR1 SGHRS and CDR2 YFSETQ. Here the CDR3 reads CASSTSASSYNEQFF. The CDR3 DNA is TGCGCCAGCAGCACCAGCGCGAGCTCCTACAATGAGCAGTTCTTC.

The V call is TRBV28, the J call TRBJ2-1, with D perhaps TRBD2 (6 bases). Germline CDR1 and CDR2: MDHEN and SYDVKM. Trimming cost V 7 bases and J 4 bases, with 11 bases left between them. CDR3 length: 13 amino acids. The CDR3 reads CASIRAGYNEQFF. CDR3 DNA: TGTGCCAGCATTAGGGCGGGGTACAATGAGCAGTTCTTC.

This clone was counted only a few times. The V gene is TRBV30, the J gene TRBJ1-1; D remains ambiguous. V dropped 0 bases and J dropped 4 bases, with 9 bases sitting between them. Germline values: CDR1 GTSNPN, CDR2 SVGIG (reference sequence). CDR3 length: 13 residues. CDR3 DNA sequence: TGTGCCTGGAGTGTCTCCCCGGGCACTGAAGCTTTCTTT. This translates into CAWSVSPGTEAFF.

This chain connects TRBV7-9 to TRBJ2-1; perhaps TRBD1 as D (6 bases). Trimming took off 6 bases at V and 10 bases at J, with 13 bases between the two ends. The CDR3 loop spans 12 amino acids. Germline assignment: CDR1 SEHNR and CDR2 FQNEAQ (reference sequence). The CDR3, as DNA: TGTGCCAGCAGGGAAACAGGGCCCGAGCAGTTCTTC. It encodes CASRETGPEQFF. The complete variable domain, with remaining parts taken from reference TRBV7-9 and TRBJ2-1, reads DTGVSQNPRHKITKRGQNVTFRCDPISEHNRLYWYRQTLGQGPEFLTYFQNEAQLEKSRLLSDRFSAERPKGSFSTLEIQRTEQGDSAMYLCASRETGPEQFFGPGTRLTVL.

The sample holds one count of this clone. The rearrangement joins TRBV19 to TRBJ1-4; 10 bases map to TRBD1. The germline V gene encodes CDR1 LNHDA and CDR2 SQIVND (reference sequence). The CDR3 has 15 residues. J lost 1 base, V lost 10 bases, and 6 bases had no gene match. CDR3 nucleotides: TGTGCCACCGCTGACAGGGGGCGAACTAATGAAAAACTGTTTTTT. It encodes CATADRGRTNEKLFF.

This chain uses TRBV7-3 with TRBJ1-3; 7 bases are shared with TRBD1. Per the germline V gene, CDR1 is SGHTA and CDR2 is FQGTGA. CDR3 length: 14 amino acids. With 2 bases clipped from V and 4 bases from J, the junction kept 2 bases outside the gene matches. The CDR3 coding sequence is TGTGCCAGCAGCTTAGGGACAGCGGGAAACACCATATATTTT. This sequence encodes CASSLGTAGNTIYF.